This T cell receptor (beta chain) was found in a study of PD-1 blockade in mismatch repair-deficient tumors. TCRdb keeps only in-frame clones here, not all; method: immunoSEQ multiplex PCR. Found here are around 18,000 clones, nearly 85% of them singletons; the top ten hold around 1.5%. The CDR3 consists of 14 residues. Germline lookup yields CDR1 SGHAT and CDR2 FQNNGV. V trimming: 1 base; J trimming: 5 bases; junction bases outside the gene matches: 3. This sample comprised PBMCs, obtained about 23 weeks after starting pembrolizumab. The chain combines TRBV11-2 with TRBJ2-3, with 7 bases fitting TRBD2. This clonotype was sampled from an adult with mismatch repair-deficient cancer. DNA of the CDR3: TGTGCCAGCAGCTTAGTGGGCGGGGGAGATACGCAGTATTTT. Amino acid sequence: CASSLVGGGDTQYF. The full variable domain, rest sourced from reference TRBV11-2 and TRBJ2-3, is EAGVAQSPRYKIIEKRQSVAFWCNPISGHATLYWYQQILGQGPKLLIQFQNNGVVDDSQLPKDRFSAERLKGVDSTLKIQPAKLEDSAVYLCASSLVGGGDTQYFGPGTRLTVL.